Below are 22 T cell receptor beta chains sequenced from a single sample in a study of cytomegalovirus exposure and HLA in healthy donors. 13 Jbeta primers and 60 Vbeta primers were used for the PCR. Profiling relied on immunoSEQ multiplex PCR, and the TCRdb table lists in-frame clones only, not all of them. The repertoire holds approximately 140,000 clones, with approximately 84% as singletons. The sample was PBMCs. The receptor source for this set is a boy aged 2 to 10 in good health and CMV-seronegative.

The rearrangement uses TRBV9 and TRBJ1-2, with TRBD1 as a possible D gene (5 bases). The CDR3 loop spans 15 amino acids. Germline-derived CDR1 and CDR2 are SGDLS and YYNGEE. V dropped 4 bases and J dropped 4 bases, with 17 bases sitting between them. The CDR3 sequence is CASSSGGVGGYGYTF. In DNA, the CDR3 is TGTGCCAGCAGCTCTGGGGGGGTAGGAGGCTATGGCTACACCTTC.

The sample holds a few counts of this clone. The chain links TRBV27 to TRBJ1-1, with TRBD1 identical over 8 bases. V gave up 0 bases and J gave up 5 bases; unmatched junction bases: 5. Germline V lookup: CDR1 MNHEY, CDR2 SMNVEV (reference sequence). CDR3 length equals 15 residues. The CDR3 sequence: CASSLSSGGLTEAFF. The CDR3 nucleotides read TGTGCCAGCAGTTTATCGTCAGGGGGCTTGACTGAAGCTTTCTTT.

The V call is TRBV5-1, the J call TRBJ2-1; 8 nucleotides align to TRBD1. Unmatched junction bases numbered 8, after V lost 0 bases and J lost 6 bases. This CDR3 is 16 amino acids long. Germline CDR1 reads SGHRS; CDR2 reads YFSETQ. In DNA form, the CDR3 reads TGCGCCAGCAGCTTGGACGGAACAGGGGGAGGCAATGAGCAGTTCTTC. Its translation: CASSLDGTGGGNEQFF.

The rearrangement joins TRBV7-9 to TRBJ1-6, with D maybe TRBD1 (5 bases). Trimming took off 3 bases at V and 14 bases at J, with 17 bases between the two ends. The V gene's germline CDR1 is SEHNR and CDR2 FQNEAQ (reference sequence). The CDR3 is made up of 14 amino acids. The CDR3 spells CASSFAPNSGTLHF. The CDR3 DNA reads TGTGCCAGCAGCTTCGCCCCCAACTCAGGGACCCTCCACTTT.

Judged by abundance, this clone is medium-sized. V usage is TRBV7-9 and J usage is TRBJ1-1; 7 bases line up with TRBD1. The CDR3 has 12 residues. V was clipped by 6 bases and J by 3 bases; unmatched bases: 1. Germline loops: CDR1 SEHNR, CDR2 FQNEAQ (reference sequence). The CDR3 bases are TGTGCCAGCAGTGACAGGGACACTGAAGCTTTCTTT. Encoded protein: CASSDRDTEAFF.

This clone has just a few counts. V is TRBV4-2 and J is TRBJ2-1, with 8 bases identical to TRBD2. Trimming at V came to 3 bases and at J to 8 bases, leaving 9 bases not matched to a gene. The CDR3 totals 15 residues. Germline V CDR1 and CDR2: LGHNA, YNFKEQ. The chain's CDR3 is CASSQDSGGPDEQFF. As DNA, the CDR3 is TGTGCCAGCAGCCAGGACTCGGGGGGGCCCGATGAGCAGTTCTTC.

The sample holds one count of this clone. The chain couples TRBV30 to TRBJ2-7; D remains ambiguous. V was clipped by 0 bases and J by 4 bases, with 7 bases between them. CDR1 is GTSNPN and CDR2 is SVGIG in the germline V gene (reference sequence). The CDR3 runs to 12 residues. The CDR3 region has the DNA TGTGCCTGGAGTGTCCTAGGATACGAGCAGTACGTC. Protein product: CAWSVLGYEQYV.

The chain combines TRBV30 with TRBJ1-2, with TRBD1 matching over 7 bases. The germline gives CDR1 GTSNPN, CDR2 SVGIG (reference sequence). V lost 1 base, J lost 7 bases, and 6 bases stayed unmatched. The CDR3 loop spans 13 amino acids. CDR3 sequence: CAWSAGGKCGYTF. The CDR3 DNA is TGTGCCTGGAGTGCAGGGGGGAAATGTGGCTACACCTTC.

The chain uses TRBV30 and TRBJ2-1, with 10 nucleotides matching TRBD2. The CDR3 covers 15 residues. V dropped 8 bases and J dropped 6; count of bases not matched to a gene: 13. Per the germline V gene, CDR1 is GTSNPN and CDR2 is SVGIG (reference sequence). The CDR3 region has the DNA TGTGCCCACCCTAAGGAGCGGGGGGGCCCCAATGAGCAGTTCTTC. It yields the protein CAHPKERGGPNEQFF.

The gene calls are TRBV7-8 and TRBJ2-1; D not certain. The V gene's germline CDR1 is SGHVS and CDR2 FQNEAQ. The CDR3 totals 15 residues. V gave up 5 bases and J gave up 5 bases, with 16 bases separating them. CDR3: CASSPPPWRNNEQFF. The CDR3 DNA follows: TGTGCCAGCAGCCCGCCCCCTTGGCGGAACAATGAGCAGTTCTTC.

CDR3 DNA sequence: TGCAGCGTCCTCGGGACAGGGTACGGCTACACCTTC. Its translation: CSVLGTGYGYTF. This chain links TRBV29-1 with TRBJ1-2, with 9 bases fitting TRBD1. The CDR3 totals 12 residues. CDR1 and CDR2 from the germline V gene are SQVTM and ANQGSEA. V was clipped by 6 bases and J by 8 bases; unmatched bases: 7. The full variable domain, rest sourced from reference TRBV29-1 and TRBJ1-2, is SAVISQKPSRDICQRGTSLTIQCQVDSQVTMMFWYRQQPGQSLTLIATANQGSEATYESGFVIDKFPISRPNLTFSTLTVSNMSPEDSSIYLCSVLGTGYGYTFGSGTRLTVV.

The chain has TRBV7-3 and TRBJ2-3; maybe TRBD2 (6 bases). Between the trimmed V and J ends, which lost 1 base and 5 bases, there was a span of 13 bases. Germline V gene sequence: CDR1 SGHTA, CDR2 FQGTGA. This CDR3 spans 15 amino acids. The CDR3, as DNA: TGTGCCAGCAGCTTAAAGGGAGGCTTTGAAGATACGCAGTATTTT. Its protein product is CASSLKGGFEDTQYF.

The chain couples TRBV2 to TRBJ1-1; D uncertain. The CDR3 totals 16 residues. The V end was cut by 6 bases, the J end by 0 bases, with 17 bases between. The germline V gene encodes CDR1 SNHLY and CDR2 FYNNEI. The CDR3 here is CASRPSNTAMNTEAFF. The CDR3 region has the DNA TGTGCCAGCAGACCCAGCAACACAGCTATGAACACTGAAGCTTTCTTT.

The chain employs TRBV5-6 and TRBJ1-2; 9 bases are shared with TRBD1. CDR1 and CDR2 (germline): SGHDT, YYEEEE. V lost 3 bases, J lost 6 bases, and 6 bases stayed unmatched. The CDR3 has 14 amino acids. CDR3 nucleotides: TGTGCCAGCAGCTCGGGGACAGGGAGTCATGGCTACACCTTC. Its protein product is CASSSGTGSHGYTF.

The chain's CDR3 is CATHSPGRGADTEAFF. CDR3 nucleotides: TGTGCCACGCACTCTCCGGGCAGGGGGGCGGACACTGAAGCTTTCTTT. The chain couples TRBV13 to TRBJ1-1, with 7 bases aligning to TRBD1. There are 16 residues in the CDR3. V gave up 10 bases and J gave up 3 bases; unmatched junction bases: 17. CDR1 and CDR2 (germline): PRHDT, FYEKMQ (reference sequence). Looking up the rest from reference TRBV13 and TRBJ1-1 gives the full variable domain: AAGVIQSPRHLIKEKRETATLKCYPIPRHDTVYWYQQGPGQDPQFLISFYEKMQSDKGSIPDRFSAQQFSDYHSELNMSSLELGDSALYFCATHSPGRGADTEAFFGQGTRLTVV.

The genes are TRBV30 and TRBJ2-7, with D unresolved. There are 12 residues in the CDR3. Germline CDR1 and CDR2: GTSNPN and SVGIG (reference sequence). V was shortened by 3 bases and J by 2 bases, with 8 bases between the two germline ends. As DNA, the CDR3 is TGTGCCTGGAGCCATGACACCTACGAGCAGTACTTC. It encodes CAWSHDTYEQYF. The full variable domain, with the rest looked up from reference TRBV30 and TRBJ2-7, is SQTIHQWPATLVQPVGSPLSLECTVEGTSNPNLYWYRQAAGRGLQLLFYSVGIGQISSEVPQNLSASRPQDRQFILSSKKLLLSDSGFYLCAWSHDTYEQYFGPGTRLTVT.

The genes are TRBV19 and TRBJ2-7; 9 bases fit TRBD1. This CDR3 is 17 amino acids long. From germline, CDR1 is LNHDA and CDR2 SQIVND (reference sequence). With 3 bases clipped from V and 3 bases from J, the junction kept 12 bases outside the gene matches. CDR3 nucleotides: TGTGCCAGTAGTATCAAAGCCGGGACAGGGTATCGCTACGAGCAGTACTTC. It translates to CASSIKAGTGYRYEQYF.

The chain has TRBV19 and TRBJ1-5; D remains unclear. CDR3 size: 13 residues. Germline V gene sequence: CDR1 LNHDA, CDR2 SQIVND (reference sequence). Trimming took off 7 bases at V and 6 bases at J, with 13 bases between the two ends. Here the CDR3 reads CASNSERSQPQHF. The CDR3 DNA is TGTGCCAGTAATTCCGAGAGAAGTCAGCCCCAGCATTTT.

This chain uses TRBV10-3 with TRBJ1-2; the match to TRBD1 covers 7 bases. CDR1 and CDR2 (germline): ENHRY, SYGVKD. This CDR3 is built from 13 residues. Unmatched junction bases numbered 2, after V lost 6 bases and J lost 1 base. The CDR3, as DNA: TGTGCCATCAGCCAGGGGGATAACTATGGCTACACCTTC. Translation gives CAISQGDNYGYTF.

Here the CDR3 reads CASSEGGGANEQFF. The CDR3 DNA sequence: TGTGCCAGCAGTGAAGGTGGAGGGGCCAATGAGCAGTTCTTC. The rearrangement joins TRBV6-5 to TRBJ2-1, with D possibly matching TRBD2 (6 bases). The CDR3 is 14 amino acids. V shed 5 bases and J shed 6 bases, with 14 bases lying between them. Germline assignment: CDR1 MNHEY and CDR2 SVGAGI.

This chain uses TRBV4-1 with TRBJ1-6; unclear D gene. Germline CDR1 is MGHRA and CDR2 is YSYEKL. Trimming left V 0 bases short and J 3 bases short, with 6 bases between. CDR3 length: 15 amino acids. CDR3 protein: CASSQETNYNSPLHF. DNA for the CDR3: TGCGCCAGCAGCCAAGAAACAAACTATAATTCACCCCTCCACTTT.

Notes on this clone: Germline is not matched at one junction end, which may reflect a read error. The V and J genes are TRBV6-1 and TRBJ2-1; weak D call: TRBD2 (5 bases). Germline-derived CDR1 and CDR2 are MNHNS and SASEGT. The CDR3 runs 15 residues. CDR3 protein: CASREASGDYNEQFF. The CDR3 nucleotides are TGTGCCAGCAGAGAAGCGAGCGGAGATTACAATGAGCAGTTCTTC.